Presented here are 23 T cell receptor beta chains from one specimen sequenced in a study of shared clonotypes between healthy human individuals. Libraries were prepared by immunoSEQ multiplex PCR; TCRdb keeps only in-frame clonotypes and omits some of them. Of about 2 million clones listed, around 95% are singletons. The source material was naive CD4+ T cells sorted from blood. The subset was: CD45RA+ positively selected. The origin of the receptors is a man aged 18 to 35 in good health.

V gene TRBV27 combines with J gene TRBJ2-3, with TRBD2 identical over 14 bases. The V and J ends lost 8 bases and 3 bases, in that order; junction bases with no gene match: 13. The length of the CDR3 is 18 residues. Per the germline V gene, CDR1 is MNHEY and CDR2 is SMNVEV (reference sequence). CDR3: CASSIGTSGGARTDTQYF. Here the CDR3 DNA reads TGTGCCAGCTCTATCGGGACTAGCGGGGGCGCAAGGACAGATACGCAGTATTTT.

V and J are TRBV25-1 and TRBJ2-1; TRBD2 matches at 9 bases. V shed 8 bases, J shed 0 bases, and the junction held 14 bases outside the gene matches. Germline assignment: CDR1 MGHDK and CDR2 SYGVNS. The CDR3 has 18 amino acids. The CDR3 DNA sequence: TGTGCCAGCTCCGAGACTAGCGGAACTACTATCTCCTACAATGAGCAGTTCTTC. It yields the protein CASSETSGTTISYNEQFF.

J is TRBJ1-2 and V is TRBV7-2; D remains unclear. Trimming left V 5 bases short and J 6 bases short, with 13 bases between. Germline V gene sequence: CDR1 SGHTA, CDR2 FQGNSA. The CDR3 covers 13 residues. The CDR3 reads CASSPQRQNGYTF. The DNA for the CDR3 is TGTGCCAGCAGCCCCCAGAGGCAGAATGGCTACACCTTC.

The CDR3: CASSGGSGVFQETQYF. The CDR3 bases are TGCGCCAGCAGCGGAGGTAGCGGGGTCTTCCAAGAGACCCAGTACTTC. The rearrangement links TRBV5-1 to TRBJ2-5; 8 bases are shared with TRBD2. The CDR3 sequence is 16 residues long. The germline V gene has CDR1 SGHRS and CDR2 YFSETQ. V lost 4 bases to trimming and J lost 1 base; unmatched junction nucleotides: 9.

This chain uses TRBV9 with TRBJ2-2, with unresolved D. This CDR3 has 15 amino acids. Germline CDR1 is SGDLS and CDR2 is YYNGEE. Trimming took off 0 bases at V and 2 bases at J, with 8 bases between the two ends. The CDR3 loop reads CASSVVGLNTGELFF. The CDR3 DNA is TGTGCCAGCAGCGTAGTGGGATTAAACACCGGGGAGCTGTTTTTT. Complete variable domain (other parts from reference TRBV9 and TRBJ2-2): DSGVTQTPKHLITATGQRVTLRCSPRSGDLSVYWYQQSLDQGLQFLIQYYNGEERAKGNILERFSAQQFPDLHSELNLSSLELGDSALYFCASSVVGLNTGELFFGEGSRLTVL.

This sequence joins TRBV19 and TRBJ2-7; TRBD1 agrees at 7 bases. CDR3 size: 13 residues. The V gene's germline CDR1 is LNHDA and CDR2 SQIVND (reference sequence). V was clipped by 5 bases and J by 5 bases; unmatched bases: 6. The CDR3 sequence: CASSADRAHEQYF. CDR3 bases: TGTGCCAGTAGTGCCGACAGGGCCCACGAGCAGTACTTC. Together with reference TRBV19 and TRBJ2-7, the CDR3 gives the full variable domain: DGGITQSPKYLFRKEGQNVTLSCEQNLNHDAMYWYRQDPGQGLRLIYYSQIVNDFQKGDIAEGYSVSREKKESFPLTVTSAQKNPTAFYLCASSADRAHEQYFGPGTRLTVT.

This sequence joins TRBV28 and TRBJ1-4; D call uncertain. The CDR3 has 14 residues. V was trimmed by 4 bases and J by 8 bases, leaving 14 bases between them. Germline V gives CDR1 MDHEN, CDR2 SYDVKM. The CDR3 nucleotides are TGTGCCAGCAGTTCTGGGAGGACGGAGGAAAAACTGTTTTTT. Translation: CASSSGRTEEKLFF.

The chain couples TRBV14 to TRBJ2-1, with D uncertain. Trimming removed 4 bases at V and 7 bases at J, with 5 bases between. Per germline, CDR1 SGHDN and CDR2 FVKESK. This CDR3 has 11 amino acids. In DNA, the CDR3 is TGTGCCAGCAGCCTGAAGAATGAGCAGTTCTTC. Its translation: CASSLKNEQFF.

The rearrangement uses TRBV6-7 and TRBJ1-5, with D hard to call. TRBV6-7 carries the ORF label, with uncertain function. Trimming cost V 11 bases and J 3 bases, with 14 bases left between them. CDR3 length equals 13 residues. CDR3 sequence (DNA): TGTGCCCCAGGCAGTGTTAACAATCAGCCCCAGCATTTT. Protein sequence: CAPGSVNNQPQHF.

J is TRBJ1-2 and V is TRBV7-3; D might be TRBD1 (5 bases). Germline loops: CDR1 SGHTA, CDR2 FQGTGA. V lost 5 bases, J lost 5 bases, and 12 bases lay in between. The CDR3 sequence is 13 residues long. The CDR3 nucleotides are TGTGCCAGCAGCCCCCGGGACGGGTATGGCTACACCTTC. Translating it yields CASSPRDGYGYTF.

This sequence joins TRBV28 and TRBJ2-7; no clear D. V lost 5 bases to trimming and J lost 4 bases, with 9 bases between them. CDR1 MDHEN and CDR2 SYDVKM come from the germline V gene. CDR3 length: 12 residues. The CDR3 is CASSLEPYEQYF. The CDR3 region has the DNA TGTGCCAGCAGTCTAGAGCCGTACGAGCAGTACTTC.

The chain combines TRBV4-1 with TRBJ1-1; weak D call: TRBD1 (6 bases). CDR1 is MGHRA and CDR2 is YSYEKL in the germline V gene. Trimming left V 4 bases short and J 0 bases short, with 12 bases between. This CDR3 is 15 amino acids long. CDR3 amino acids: CASSPSTGMNTEAFF. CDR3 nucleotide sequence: TGCGCCAGCAGCCCCTCTACAGGGATGAACACTGAAGCTTTCTTT.

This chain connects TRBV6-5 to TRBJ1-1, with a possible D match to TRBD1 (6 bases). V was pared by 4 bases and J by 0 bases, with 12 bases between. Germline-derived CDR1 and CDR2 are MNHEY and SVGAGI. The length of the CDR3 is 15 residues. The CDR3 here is CASSSGHGLNTEAFF. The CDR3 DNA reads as TGTGCCAGCAGTTCGGGACACGGGCTGAACACTGAAGCTTTCTTT.

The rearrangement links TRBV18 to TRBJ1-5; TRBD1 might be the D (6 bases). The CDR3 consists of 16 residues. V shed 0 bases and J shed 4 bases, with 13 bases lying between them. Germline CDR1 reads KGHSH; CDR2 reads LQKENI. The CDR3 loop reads CASSPPGGGENQPQHF. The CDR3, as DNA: TGTGCCAGCTCACCACCTGGAGGGGGAGAGAATCAGCCCCAGCATTTT.

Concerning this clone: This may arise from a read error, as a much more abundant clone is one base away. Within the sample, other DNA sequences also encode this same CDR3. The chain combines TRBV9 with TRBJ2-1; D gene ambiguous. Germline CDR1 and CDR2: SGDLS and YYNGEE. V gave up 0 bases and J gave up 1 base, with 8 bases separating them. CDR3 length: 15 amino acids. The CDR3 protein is CASSVVGVSYNEQFF. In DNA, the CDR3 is TGTGCCAGCAGCGTAGTTGGGGTGTCCTACAATGAGCAGTTCTTC.

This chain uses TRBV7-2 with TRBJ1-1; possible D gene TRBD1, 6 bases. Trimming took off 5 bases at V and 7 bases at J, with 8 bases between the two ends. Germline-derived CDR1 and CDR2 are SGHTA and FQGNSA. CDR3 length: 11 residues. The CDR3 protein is CASSGQIEAFF. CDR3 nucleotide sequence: TGTGCCAGCAGCGGACAGATTGAAGCTTTCTTT.

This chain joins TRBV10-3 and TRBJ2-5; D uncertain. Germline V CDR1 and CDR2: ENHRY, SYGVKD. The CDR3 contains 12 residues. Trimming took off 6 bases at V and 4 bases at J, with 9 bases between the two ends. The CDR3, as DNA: TGTGCCATCAGCTCCGGCCCAGAGACCCAGTACTTC. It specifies CAISSGPETQYF.

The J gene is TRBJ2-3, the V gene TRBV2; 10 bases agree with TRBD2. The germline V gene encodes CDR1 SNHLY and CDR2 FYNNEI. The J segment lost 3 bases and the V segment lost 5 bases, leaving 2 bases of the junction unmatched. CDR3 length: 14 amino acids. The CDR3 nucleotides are TGTGCCAGCAGTTGGACTAGCGGAACAGATACGCAGTATTTT. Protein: CASSWTSGTDTQYF.

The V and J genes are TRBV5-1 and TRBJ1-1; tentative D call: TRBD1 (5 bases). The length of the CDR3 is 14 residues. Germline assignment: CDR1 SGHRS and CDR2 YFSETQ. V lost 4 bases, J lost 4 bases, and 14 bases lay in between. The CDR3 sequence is CASSLKIQATEAFF. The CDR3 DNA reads TGCGCCAGCAGCCTTAAAATACAGGCCACTGAAGCTTTCTTT. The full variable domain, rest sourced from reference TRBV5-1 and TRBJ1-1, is KAGVTQTPRYLIKTRGQQVTLSCSPISGHRSVSWYQQTPGQGLQFLFEYFSETQRNKGNFPGRFSGRQFSNSRSEMNVSTLELGDSALYLCASSLKIQATEAFFGQGTRLTVV.

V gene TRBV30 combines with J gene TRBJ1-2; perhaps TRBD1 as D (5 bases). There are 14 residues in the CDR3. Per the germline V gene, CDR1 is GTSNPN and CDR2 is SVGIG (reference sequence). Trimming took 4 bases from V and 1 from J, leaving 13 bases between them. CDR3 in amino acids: CAWMVGTRNYGYTF. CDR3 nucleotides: TGTGCCTGGATGGTAGGGACTCGTAACTATGGCTACACCTTC.

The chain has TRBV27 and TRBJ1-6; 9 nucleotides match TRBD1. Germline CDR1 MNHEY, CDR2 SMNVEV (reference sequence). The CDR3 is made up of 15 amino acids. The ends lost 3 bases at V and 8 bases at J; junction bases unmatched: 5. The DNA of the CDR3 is TGTGCCAGCAGTTTCGGGACAGGGAGGTATTCACCCCTCCACTTT. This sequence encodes CASSFGTGRYSPLHF.

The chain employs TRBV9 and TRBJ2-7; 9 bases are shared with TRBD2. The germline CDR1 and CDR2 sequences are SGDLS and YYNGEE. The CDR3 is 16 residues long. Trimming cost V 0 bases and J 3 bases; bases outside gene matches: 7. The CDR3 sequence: CASSVDLAGPNYEQYF. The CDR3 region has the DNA TGTGCCAGCAGCGTAGACCTAGCGGGGCCCAACTACGAGCAGTACTTC.

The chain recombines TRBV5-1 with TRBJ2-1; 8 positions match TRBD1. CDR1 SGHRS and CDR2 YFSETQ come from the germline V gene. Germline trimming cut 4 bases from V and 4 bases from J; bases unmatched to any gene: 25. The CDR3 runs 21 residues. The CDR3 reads CASSPTLEDRVGTYRYNEQFF. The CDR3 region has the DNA TGCGCCAGCAGCCCGACCCTTGAGGACAGGGTGGGGACCTACCGTTACAATGAGCAGTTCTTC.